Given below is one TCR beta chain in context. This CDR3 has 14 residues. Germline V gene data show CDR1 as SGHTA and CDR2 as FQGNSA. The J segment lost 8 bases and the V segment lost 0 bases, leaving 4 bases of the junction unmatched. TCRdb used MiXCR to reprocess the 5' RACE reads, holding one entry per CDR3 protein. The profile shows 9,500 to 13,000 distinct CDR3 sequences, 47% of them singletons. This chain uses TRBV7-2 with TRBJ1-2; 9 nucleotides align to TRBD1. Sequencing input: tumor-infiltrating naive CD4+ T cells sorted from the breast tumor. Specified subset: naive CD4+ T cells, CD4+CD45RA+CD25-. This TCR derives from a female donor with breast cancer. CDR3: CASSLAPGQGGYTF. DNA for the CDR3: TGTGCCAGCAGCTTAGCGCCGGGACAGGGAGGCTACACCTTC.